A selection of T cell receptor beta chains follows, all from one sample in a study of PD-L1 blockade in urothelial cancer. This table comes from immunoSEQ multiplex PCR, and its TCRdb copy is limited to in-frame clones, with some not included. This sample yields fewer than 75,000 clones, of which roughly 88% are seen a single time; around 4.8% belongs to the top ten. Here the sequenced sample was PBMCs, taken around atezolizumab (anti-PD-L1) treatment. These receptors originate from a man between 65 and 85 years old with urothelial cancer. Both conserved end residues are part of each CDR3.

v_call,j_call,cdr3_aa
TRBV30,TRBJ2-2,CAWSVRNTGELFF
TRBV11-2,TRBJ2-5,CASSLTDISETQYF
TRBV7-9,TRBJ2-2,CASSLAAGATGELFF
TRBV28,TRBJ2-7,CASRELSGSSYEQYF
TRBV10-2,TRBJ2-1,CASRSRGGGSYNEQFF
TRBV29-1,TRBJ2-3,CSAATRGRLADTQYF
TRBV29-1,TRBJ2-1,CSGLAGATYNEQFF
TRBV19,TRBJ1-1,CASSNPGQANTEAFF
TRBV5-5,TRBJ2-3,CASSLVAGGADTQYF
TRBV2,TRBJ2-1,CASSGGEQFF
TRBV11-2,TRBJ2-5,CASSLDPFRRGRETQYF
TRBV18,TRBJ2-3,CASSSPGQGTDTQYF
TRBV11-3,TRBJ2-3,CASSLDRGTDTQYF
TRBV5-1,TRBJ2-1,CASSLGSGRDNEQFF
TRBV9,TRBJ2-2,CASSVRGTTNTGELFF
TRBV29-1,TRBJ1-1,CSVVPGQNWGLNTEAFF
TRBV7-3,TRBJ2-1,CASSLERETTYNEQFF
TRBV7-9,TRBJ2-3,CASSLAVVLADSTDTQYF
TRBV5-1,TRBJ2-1,CARWTGEGSYNEQFF
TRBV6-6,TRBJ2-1,CASRLLAGSYNEQFF
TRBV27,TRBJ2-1,CASSLGSSGNEQFF
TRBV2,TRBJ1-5,CASSASGGGQPQHF
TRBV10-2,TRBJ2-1,CASSPTLNEQFF
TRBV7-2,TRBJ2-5,CASSSGLAGVWKTQYF
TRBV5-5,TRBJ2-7,CASSPAPSGTGGEGEQYF
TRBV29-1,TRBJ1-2,CSVEDPGLGGYTF
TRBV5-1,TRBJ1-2,CASSQNLQVYGYTF
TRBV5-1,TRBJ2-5,CASSLGGGDTGTQYF
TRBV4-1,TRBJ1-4,CASSQPLIRNREKLFF
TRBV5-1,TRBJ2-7,CASSAHRDTYEQYF
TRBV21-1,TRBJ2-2,CASSSRTSNTGELFF
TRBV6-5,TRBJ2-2,CASRMGPAGTGELFF
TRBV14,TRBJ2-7,CASSQVRTGSYEQYF
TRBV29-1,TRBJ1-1,CSVEGIYSGASTEAFF
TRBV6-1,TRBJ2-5,CASSEGTGSLNQYF
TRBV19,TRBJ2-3,CASSTQGGTDTQYF
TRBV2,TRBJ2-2,CASRGQPLNTGELFF
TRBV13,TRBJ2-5,CASTMGQGSVETQYF
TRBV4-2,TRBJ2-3,CASSQENLAGGMVADTQYF